The 30 T cell receptor beta chains below all came from one sample that was sequenced in a study of beta chain features in type 1 diabetes. Notes on the study in general: All four CD4+ subsets from Type 1 diabetes patients carried moderately but significantly shorter TCRB CDR3s.

Of the isolated RNA, all was reverse transcribed, and so the sequenced material was expressed TCRB transcripts. TCRdb's table, derived via immunoSEQ multiplex PCR, lists solely in-frame clones and lacks some. The sample holds 330,000 or so clones, 10% to 15% seen once. Their cognate antigens are unknown. Sequencing was performed on naive CD4+ T cells from blood. The receptor set was obtained from a woman under 30 with type 1 diabetes.

The V call is TRBV29-1, the J call TRBJ2-3, with D perhaps TRBD2 (6 bases). Per germline, CDR1 SQVTM and CDR2 ANQGSEA. Trimming took off 6 bases at V and 6 bases at J, with 16 bases between the two ends. The CDR3 runs 13 residues. CDR3 sequence reads: CSVPPTGGDTQYF. The DNA of the CDR3 is TGCAGCGTGCCTCCCACTGGGGGGGATACGCAGTATTTT.

The chain combines TRBV4-3 with TRBJ2-1; D unresolved. Germline V lookup: CDR1 LGHNA, CDR2 YSLEER. V dropped 0 bases and J dropped 4 bases, with 13 bases sitting between them. The CDR3 contains 16 residues. Here the CDR3 DNA reads TGCGCCAGCAGCCAAGATGAGGAATCACCTTACAATGAGCAGTTCTTC. This codes for CASSQDEESPYNEQFF.

The chain has TRBV5-4 and TRBJ2-3, with D possibly matching TRBD2 (5 bases). The germline V gene encodes CDR1 SGHNT and CDR2 YYREEE (reference sequence). Trimming removed 6 bases at V and 0 bases at J, with 8 bases between. The length of the CDR3 is 13 residues. For the CDR3, the DNA is TGTGCCAGCAATCGGGGAAGCACAGATACGCAGTATTTT. Its protein product is CASNRGSTDTQYF. The whole variable domain, filled in from reference TRBV5-4 and TRBJ2-3, reads ETGVTQSPTHLIKTRGQQVTLRCSSQSGHNTVSWYQQALGQGPQFIFQYYREEENGRGNFPPRFSGLQFPNYSSELNVNALELDDSALYLCASNRGSTDTQYFGPGTRLTVL.

This clone has more than one count but fewer than ten. This chain connects TRBV30 to TRBJ2-1; TRBD2 matches at 7 bases. Germline V CDR1 and CDR2: GTSNPN, SVGIG (reference sequence). With V trimmed by 4 bases and J by 6 bases, 6 bases remained unmatched. The CDR3 extends over 13 amino acids. This chain's CDR3 is CAWNREAVNEQFF. CDR3 DNA sequence: TGTGCCTGGAACCGGGAGGCCGTCAATGAGCAGTTCTTC.

The chain has TRBV6-6 and TRBJ2-7; a possible D gene is TRBD1 (5 bases). The CDR3 has 13 amino acids. Germline V gene sequence: CDR1 MNHNY, CDR2 SVGAGI (reference sequence). The germline V and J ends were trimmed by 7 bases and 2 bases, with 12 bases remaining between them. CDR3 in amino acids: CASTRRAAYEQYF. The CDR3 bases are TGTGCCAGCACCCGCAGGGCCGCCTACGAGCAGTACTTC.

This clone has more than one count but fewer than ten. The rearrangement joins TRBV30 to TRBJ1-3; 7 bases align to TRBD1. CDR3 length: 12 amino acids. Germline V gene lookup returns CDR1 GTSNPN and CDR2 SVGIG (reference sequence). CDR3 nucleotide sequence: TGTGTGCTGACAGGGAGCGGAAACACCATATATTTT. Its translation is CVLTGSGNTIYF.

This clone was detected a few times. The rearrangement uses TRBV14 and TRBJ2-2, with a weak D call TRBD2 (5 bases). There are 12 residues in the CDR3. Looked up from germline, CDR1 is SGHDN and CDR2 is FVKESK. V was cut by 4 bases and J by 9 bases, with 9 bases left in between. The chain's CDR3 is CASSLRGRELFF. CDR3 sequence (DNA): TGTGCCAGCAGCCTCCGGGGAAGGGAGCTGTTTTTT. The entire variable domain, with the rest obtained from reference TRBV14 and TRBJ2-2, is as follows: EAGVTQFPSHSVIEKGQTVTLRCDPISGHDNLYWYRRVMGKEIKFLLHFVKESKQDESGMPNNRFLAERTGGTYSTLKVQPAELEDSGVYFCASSLRGRELFFGEGSRLTVL.

This rearrangement joins TRBV11-2 to TRBJ2-5, with D maybe TRBD2 (6 bases). Trimming left V 5 bases short and J 5 bases short, with 9 bases between. In germline, CDR1 is SGHAT, CDR2 FQNNGV. The CDR3 runs 12 residues. CDR3 sequence (DNA): TGTGCCAGCAGCCCGGGGGTCGAGACCCAGTACTTC. Translating it yields CASSPGVETQYF.

This clone was seen a handful of times. The V and J genes are TRBV7-9 and TRBJ2-1; D remains unclear. The CDR3 runs to 14 residues. CDR1 is SEHNR, CDR2 FQNEAQ, per germline (reference sequence). V lost 3 bases, J lost 5 bases, and 11 bases lay in between. CDR3: CASSLSTPNNEQFF. The DNA of the CDR3 is TGTGCCAGCAGCTTGTCGACTCCAAACAATGAGCAGTTCTTC. The whole variable domain, remainder taken from reference TRBV7-9 and TRBJ2-1, is DTGVSQNPRHKITKRGQNVTFRCDPISEHNRLYWYRQTLGQGPEFLTYFQNEAQLEKSRLLSDRFSAERPKGSFSTLEIQRTEQGDSAMYLCASSLSTPNNEQFFGPGTRLTVL.

The genes are TRBV5-1 and TRBJ1-6; unclear D gene. CDR1 is SGHRS, CDR2 YFSETQ, per germline. This CDR3 spans 15 amino acids. V was clipped by 0 bases and J by 7 bases, with 11 bases between them. The CDR3 nucleotides read TGCGCCAGCAGCTTGGTTCACGGTCTCAATTCACCCCTCCACTTT. It specifies CASSLVHGLNSPLHF.

This clone occurred a few times. V is TRBV11-2 and J is TRBJ2-7, with D possibly TRBD1 on 5 matching bases. V dropped 5 bases and J dropped 5 bases, with 19 bases sitting between them. Germline loops: CDR1 SGHAT, CDR2 FQNNGV. The CDR3 runs to 15 residues. The CDR3 coding sequence is TGTGCCAGCAGCCAAGTGGGTGGCAGGGATCACGAGCAGTACTTC. This gives the protein CASSQVGGRDHEQYF. The whole variable domain, remainder taken from reference TRBV11-2 and TRBJ2-7, is EAGVAQSPRYKIIEKRQSVAFWCNPISGHATLYWYQQILGQGPKLLIQFQNNGVVDDSQLPKDRFSAERLKGVDSTLKIQPAKLEDSAVYLCASSQVGGRDHEQYFGPGTRLTVT.

This clone showed up just a few times. J is TRBJ1-6 and V is TRBV7-2; perhaps TRBD1 as D (6 bases). There are 12 residues in the CDR3. Trimming shortened V by 5 bases and J by 12 bases, and 11 bases separated the two germline ends. The germline gives CDR1 SGHTA, CDR2 FQGNSA. The CDR3 sequence: CASSPNREPLHF. The CDR3, as DNA: TGTGCCAGCAGCCCTAACAGGGAACCCCTCCACTTT. Complete variable domain (other parts from reference TRBV7-2 and TRBJ1-6): GAGVSQSPSNKVTEKGKDVELRCDPISGHTALYWYRQSLGQGLEFLIYFQGNSAPDKSGLPSDRFSAERTGGSVSTLTIQRTQQEDSAVYLCASSPNREPLHFGNGTRLTVT.

This clone turned up a few times. The sample has other DNA sequences that encode this CDR3 too. The chain carries TRBV7-9 and TRBJ2-5; D is unresolved. Deletions cut 5 bases from V and 2 bases from J, with 9 bases between. The CDR3 has 13 residues. Germline V gene data show CDR1 as SEHNR and CDR2 as FQNEAQ (reference sequence). The CDR3 DNA is TGTGCCAGCAGCCTAGATAGTCAAGAGACCCAGTACTTC. It translates to CASSLDSQETQYF.

This clone was seen more than once but under ten times. This chain joins TRBV28 and TRBJ2-1; D might be TRBD2 (6 bases). The CDR3 extends over 13 amino acids. V shed 11 bases and J shed 7 bases, with 18 bases lying between them. Germline V gives CDR1 MDHEN, CDR2 SYDVKM. This CDR3 reads CAVGQVGGNEQFF. The DNA for the CDR3 is TGTGCCGTCGGGCAGGTGGGGGGAAATGAGCAGTTCTTC.

This clone came up a few times. This chain uses TRBV7-2 with TRBJ1-5, with a tentative D call TRBD1 (6 bases). Per the germline V gene, CDR1 is SGHTA and CDR2 is FQGNSA. V was clipped by 5 bases and J by 5 bases, with 16 bases between them. The length of the CDR3 is 15 residues. The CDR3: CASSRSQGHYQPQHF. For the CDR3, the DNA is TGTGCCAGCAGCCGGTCTCAGGGGCATTATCAGCCCCAGCATTTT.

This clone was counted between two and nine times. The chain uses TRBV7-2 and TRBJ2-1; TRBD2 agrees at 15 bases. Germline V gene data show CDR1 as SGHTA and CDR2 as FQGNSA. The CDR3 is 17 amino acids. J gave up 4 bases and V 0 bases, and 1 base lay outside the gene matches. The CDR3 spells CASSLAGLAGGYNEQFF. The CDR3 bases are TGTGCCAGCAGCTTAGCTGGACTAGCGGGGGGGTACAATGAGCAGTTCTTC.

This clone was counted a few times. The gene calls are TRBV19 and TRBJ2-1; weak D call: TRBD2 (6 bases). CDR3 size: 15 residues. Trimming left V 5 bases short and J 6 bases short, with 17 bases between. The germline V gene has CDR1 LNHDA and CDR2 SQIVND (reference sequence). The DNA of the CDR3 is TGTGCCAGTAGTCCCCGACGGGGGTCGGGCAATGAGCAGTTCTTC. This gives the protein CASSPRRGSGNEQFF.

This clone was seen a handful of times. The chain recombines TRBV9 with TRBJ2-1; D gene unclear. Germline V gives CDR1 SGDLS, CDR2 YYNGEE. V was trimmed by 0 bases and J by 6 bases, leaving 7 bases between them. The CDR3 contains 13 residues. DNA for the CDR3: TGTGCCAGCAGCGTAGCGGTGAGCAATGAGCAGTTCTTC. This translates into CASSVAVSNEQFF.

The rearrangement joins TRBV15 to TRBJ1-5, with D unresolved. V lost 4 bases to trimming and J lost 5 bases, with 9 bases between them. The germline V gene has CDR1 LNHNV and CDR2 YYDKDF (reference sequence). This CDR3 spans 13 amino acids. CDR3 sequence reads: CATSIDQDQPQHF. CDR3 DNA: TGTGCCACCAGCATCGACCAGGATCAGCCCCAGCATTTT.

Worth noting for this clone: Additional DNA sequences in this sample encode the identical CDR3. The V gene is TRBV19, the J gene TRBJ2-1; D remains unclear. Per the germline V gene, CDR1 is LNHDA and CDR2 is SQIVND (reference sequence). Trimming removed 6 bases from V and 2 bases from J, with 2 bases in between. The CDR3 has 11 residues. CDR3 residues: CASSTYNEQFF. CDR3 sequence (DNA): TGTGCCAGTAGCACCTACAATGAGCAGTTCTTC.

This clone has a handful of counts. The V gene is TRBV5-4, the J gene TRBJ1-1; D possibly corresponds to TRBD1 (5 bases). The V end was cut by 0 bases, the J end by 0 bases, with 12 bases between. The CDR3 length is 16 residues. Germline values: CDR1 SGHNT, CDR2 YYREEE (reference sequence). The CDR3 nucleotides are TGTGCCAGCAGCTTGGCCGGGGGATTAATGAACACTGAAGCTTTCTTT. Translated: CASSLAGGLMNTEAFF.

This chain connects TRBV9 to TRBJ2-7; TRBD2 matches 11 bases. Germline CDR1 reads SGDLS; CDR2 reads YYNGEE. The V gene end was trimmed by 4 bases and the J gene end by 3 bases; junction bases not matched to a gene: 9. The CDR3 loop spans 16 amino acids. The CDR3 DNA is TGTGCCAGCAGCCTTCTGGGGACTAGCGGCTTCTACGAGCAGTACTTC. Its protein is CASSLLGTSGFYEQYF.

The chain joins TRBV7-2 to TRBJ2-1; D is unresolved. CDR3 size: 16 residues. V was clipped by 0 bases and J by 5 bases, with 14 bases between them. Germline-derived CDR1 and CDR2 are SGHTA and FQGNSA. This CDR3 reads CASSLALTATHNEQFF. CDR3 nucleotides: TGTGCCAGCAGCTTAGCGCTAACCGCGACACACAATGAGCAGTTCTTC.

This sequence joins TRBV5-5 and TRBJ2-1, with 8 nucleotides matching TRBD2. Germline V gene sequence: CDR1 SGHKS, CDR2 YYEKEE (reference sequence). This CDR3 region has 16 residues. After removal of 3 bases from V and 5 bases from J, the junction contained 10 bases not matched to a gene. CDR3 residues: CASSSPRTGGNNEQFF. The CDR3 bases are TGTGCCAGCAGCTCCCCCCGCACGGGAGGGAACAATGAGCAGTTCTTC.

The genes are TRBV9 and TRBJ2-2; maybe TRBD2 (6 bases). Trimming removed 0 bases from V and 0 bases from J, with 6 bases in between. Germline V gene sequence: CDR1 SGDLS, CDR2 YYNGEE. The length of the CDR3 is 15 residues. DNA for the CDR3: TGTGCCAGCAGCGTAGGGGGGGCGAACACCGGGGAGCTGTTTTTT. This translates into CASSVGGANTGELFF.

This clone has just a few counts. The chain recombines TRBV5-1 with TRBJ2-3, with 8 positions matching TRBD2. The CDR3 covers 17 residues. The germline CDR1 and CDR2 sequences are SGHRS and YFSETQ. V lost 0 bases, J lost 5 bases, and 11 bases stayed unmatched. In DNA form, the CDR3 reads TGCGCCAGCAGCTTGGCGGGGCCGGGAGGGCCTGGAGATACGCAGTATTTT. Translated: CASSLAGPGGPGDTQYF.

This clone appeared a few times. The chain is built from TRBV7-2 and TRBJ2-1, with unresolved D. V lost 3 bases and J lost 9, with 15 bases in between. The CDR3 is 14 residues long. The germline CDR1 and CDR2 sequences are SGHTA and FQGNSA. CDR3: CASSLETLRFEQFF. As DNA, the CDR3 is TGTGCCAGCAGCTTGGAGACTCTGAGATTTGAGCAGTTCTTC. The complete variable domain, with remaining parts taken from reference TRBV7-2 and TRBJ2-1, reads GAGVSQSPSNKVTEKGKDVELRCDPISGHTALYWYRQSLGQGLEFLIYFQGNSAPDKSGLPSDRFSAERTGGSVSTLTIQRTQQEDSAVYLCASSLETLRFEQFFGPGTRLTVL.

J is TRBJ1-2 and V is TRBV28; D is unclear. The CDR3 contains 13 residues. Trimming stripped 1 base from V and 6 bases from J, with 9 bases between. The germline V gene encodes CDR1 MDHEN and CDR2 SYDVKM. CDR3 DNA: TGTGCCAGCAGTTTATTATCGGGGAATGGCTACACCTTC. This codes for CASSLLSGNGYTF.

The sample holds a few counts of this clone. V gene TRBV28 combines with J gene TRBJ1-1; D not certain. Germline V lookup: CDR1 MDHEN, CDR2 SYDVKM. Trimming took off 6 bases at V and 4 bases at J, with 12 bases between the two ends. The CDR3 has 13 amino acids. The CDR3 region is CASSPTMITEAFF. The CDR3 nucleotides read TGTGCCAGCAGCCCTACCATGATCACTGAAGCTTTCTTT.

This clone was observed a handful of times. The chain uses TRBV27 and TRBJ2-7; no firm D call. In germline, CDR1 is MNHEY, CDR2 SMNVEV (reference sequence). Deletions cut 2 bases from V and 6 bases from J, with 14 bases between. The CDR3 totals 14 residues. The CDR3 bases are TGTGCCAGCAGTTTAATGGCAGGCCTGGGCGAGCAGTACTTC. Translating it yields CASSLMAGLGEQYF.